The present T cell receptor beta chain was sequenced within a study of blood T cell repertoires in COVID-19. Using immunoSEQ multiplex PCR, the repertoire was profiled, and TCRdb retains in-frame clones only, with some absent. The sample contains under 25,000 clones, roughly 90% of which appear only once. This CDR3 is built from 15 residues. The V gene lost 4 bases and the J gene lost 2 bases, with 15 bases spanning the gap. Germline assignment: CDR1 LGHNA and CDR2 YNFKEQ. What was sequenced was peripheral blood. The J gene is TRBJ2-7, the V gene TRBV4-2; weak D call: TRBD1 (6 bases). The sequence derives from a human donor in a cohort sampled during active COVID-19. The donor label of this sample is uncertain. The CDR3 sequence is CASSPMRDTTYEQYF. The CDR3 nucleotides are TGTGCCAGCAGCCCGATGAGGGACACGACCTACGAGCAGTACTTC.